A single sample gave rise to the 5 T cell receptor beta chains below, sequenced in a study of spatial heterogeneity in lung cancer. Stated time point: sample taken at primary tumor resection. One entry per CDR3 protein results from TCRdb running MiXCR on the 5' RACE reads. The data show 4,200 or so distinct CDR3 sequences, around 10% seen once. The specimen comprised normal lung tissue next to the tumor, sampled at surgery. These receptors came from a female donor with early-stage non-small cell lung cancer.

By share, this clonotype counts as medium-sized. V usage is TRBV3-1 and J usage is TRBJ2-7; 8 bases line up with TRBD1. The V gene's germline CDR1 is LGHDT and CDR2 YNNKEL (reference sequence). The CDR3 runs 15 residues. With 3 bases clipped from V and 2 bases from J, the junction kept 6 bases outside the gene matches. The CDR3 sequence: CASSHSDRGAYEQYF. As DNA, the CDR3 is TGTGCCAGCAGCCATTCCGACAGGGGCGCCTACGAGCAGTACTTC.

This clonotype is labeled as medium-sized (0.01 to 0.1%). The chain carries TRBV7-8 and TRBJ1-6, with 7 bases fitting TRBD1. V dropped 5 bases and J dropped 8; count of bases not matched to a gene: 9. CDR1 is SGHVS, CDR2 FQNEAQ, per germline. The CDR3 loop spans 15 amino acids. The CDR3 region is CASSQWGTEDSPLHF. The CDR3 nucleotides are TGTGCCAGCAGCCAGTGGGGGACAGAGGATTCACCCCTCCACTTT.

Within the sample, this clonotype is medium-sized. J is TRBJ1-5 and V is TRBV21-1. TRBV21-1 is recorded as a pseudogene. The CDR3 covers 16 residues. The CDR3 reads CASSKHGEKGNQPQHF. DNA of the CDR3: TGTGCCAGCAGCAAACATGGGGAGAAGGGCAATCAGCCCCAGCATTTT.

In its sample, this clonotype is medium-sized. This chain links TRBV7-2 with TRBJ1-1; no clear D gene. V gave up 1 base and J gave up 11 bases, with 17 bases separating them. The CDR3 is made up of 14 amino acids. Germline CDR1 SGHTA, CDR2 FQGNSA. The CDR3 nucleotides read TGTGCCAGCAGCTTAGACCACCGGGTCCCCGGGGCTTTCTTT. It yields the protein CASSLDHRVPGAFF.

This clonotype was seen at least ten times. The chain carries TRBV6-1 and TRBJ2-7; D ambiguous. V was clipped by 3 bases and J by 4 bases, with 10 bases between them. The CDR3 sequence is 13 residues long. Germline V lookup: CDR1 MNHNS, CDR2 SASEGT. CDR3 in amino acids: CASSEGRPYEQYF. In nucleotides, the CDR3 is TGTGCCAGCAGTGAGGGCAGGCCTTACGAGCAGTACTTC.